This T cell receptor beta chain is drawn from a study of shared clonotypes between healthy human individuals. CDR3 size: 18 residues. V dropped 0 bases and J dropped 2 bases, with 20 bases sitting between them. Germline CDR1 is SGHDN and CDR2 is FVKESK. Using immunoSEQ multiplex PCR, the repertoire was profiled, and TCRdb retains in-frame clones only, with some absent. The profile shows roughly 570,000 clones, about 98% of them singletons. Naive CD8 populations comprised CD45RO-negative cells positively selected for CCR7, excluding terminally differentiated effector memory CD45RA+ cells. This rearrangement joins TRBV14 to TRBJ2-7, with a tentative D call TRBD1 (5 bases). Sequenced material: naive CD8+ T cells sorted from blood. This TCR was sampled from a man younger than 45 in good health. The CDR3 DNA follows: TGTGCCAGCAGCCAAGATGCTTGGATCGCAGGGCGTCCCTACGAGCAGTACTTC. Amino acid sequence: CASSQDAWIAGRPYEQYF.